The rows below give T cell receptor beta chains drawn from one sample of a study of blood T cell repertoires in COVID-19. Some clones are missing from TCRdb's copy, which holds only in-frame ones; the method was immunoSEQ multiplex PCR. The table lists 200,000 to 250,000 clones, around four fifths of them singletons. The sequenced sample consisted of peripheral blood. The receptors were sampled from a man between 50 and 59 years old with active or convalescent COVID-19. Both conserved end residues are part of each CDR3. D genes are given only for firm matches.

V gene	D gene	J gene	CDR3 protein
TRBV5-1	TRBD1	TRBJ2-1	CASSFGTGGYNEQFF
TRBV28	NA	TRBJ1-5	CTAQDTQGDYSNQPQHF
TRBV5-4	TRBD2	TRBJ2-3	CASSPQAGVLADTQYF
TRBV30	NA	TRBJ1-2	CAWSREVYGYTF
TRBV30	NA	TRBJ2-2	CAWRTATNTGELFF
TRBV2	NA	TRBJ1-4	CASRWGPTNEKLFF
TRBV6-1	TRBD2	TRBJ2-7	CASSGLLAGRTYEQYF
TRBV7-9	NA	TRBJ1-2	CASSLGLGTYGYTF
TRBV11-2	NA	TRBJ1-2	CASSLEARGGYTF
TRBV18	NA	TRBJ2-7	CASSPDPGITYEQYF
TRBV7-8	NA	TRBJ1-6	CASSLLARGGVNNSPLHF
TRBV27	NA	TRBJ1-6	CASSFAGGNSPLHF
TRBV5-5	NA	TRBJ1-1	CASSFLSTSGRGAFF
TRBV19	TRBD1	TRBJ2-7	CASSIRQGWGEQYF
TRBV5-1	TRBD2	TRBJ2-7	CASSLAGTSSEQYF
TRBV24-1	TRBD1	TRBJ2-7	CATSNRGKQYF
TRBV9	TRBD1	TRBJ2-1	CASSEGTGQGYEQFF
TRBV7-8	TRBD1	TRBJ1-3	CASSLSLSQGVDTIYF
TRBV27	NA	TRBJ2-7	CASSLSLQGYEQYF
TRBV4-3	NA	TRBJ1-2	CASSQRARGYGYTF
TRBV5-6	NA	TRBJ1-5	CASRSGNQPQHF
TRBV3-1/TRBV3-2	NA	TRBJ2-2	CATWDNAGELFF
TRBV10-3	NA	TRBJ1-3	CAINGQNYSGNTIYF
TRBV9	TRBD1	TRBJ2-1	CASSTKTGTADYNEQFF
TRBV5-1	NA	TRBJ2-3	CASSFTSTTDTQYF
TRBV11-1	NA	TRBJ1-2	CASSLTGRRGYTF
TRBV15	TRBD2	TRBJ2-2	CATSRGLADTGELFF
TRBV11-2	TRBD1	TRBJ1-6	CASSFLQGYGNSPLHF
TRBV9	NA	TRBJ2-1	CASSVGATPGNEQFF
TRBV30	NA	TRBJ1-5	CAWSTGSNQPQHF
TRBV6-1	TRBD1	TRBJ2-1	CASIDYGTGLNNEQFF
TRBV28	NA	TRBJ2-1	CASTMGAGPEWAEQFF
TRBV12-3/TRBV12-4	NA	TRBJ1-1	CASSLRGSTEAFF
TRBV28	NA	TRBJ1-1	CASSLGEGEAFF
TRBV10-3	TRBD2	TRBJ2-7	CASREGSYEQYF
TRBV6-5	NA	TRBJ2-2	CASRRKTNTGELFF
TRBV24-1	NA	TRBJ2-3	CATSDRGSTDTQYF
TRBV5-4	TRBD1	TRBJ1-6	CASSLTGGRNSPLHF
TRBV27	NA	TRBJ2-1	CASSLLRDYNEQFF
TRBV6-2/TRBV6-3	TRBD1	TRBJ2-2	CASSGGTGQGAPFF
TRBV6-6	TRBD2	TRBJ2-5	CASSWRLAGGGETQYF
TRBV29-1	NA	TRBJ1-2	CSVAWDIRSGYTF
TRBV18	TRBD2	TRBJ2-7	CASSPRTSGISEPYEQYF
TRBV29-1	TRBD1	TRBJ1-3	CSVEGGTGGPGNTIYF